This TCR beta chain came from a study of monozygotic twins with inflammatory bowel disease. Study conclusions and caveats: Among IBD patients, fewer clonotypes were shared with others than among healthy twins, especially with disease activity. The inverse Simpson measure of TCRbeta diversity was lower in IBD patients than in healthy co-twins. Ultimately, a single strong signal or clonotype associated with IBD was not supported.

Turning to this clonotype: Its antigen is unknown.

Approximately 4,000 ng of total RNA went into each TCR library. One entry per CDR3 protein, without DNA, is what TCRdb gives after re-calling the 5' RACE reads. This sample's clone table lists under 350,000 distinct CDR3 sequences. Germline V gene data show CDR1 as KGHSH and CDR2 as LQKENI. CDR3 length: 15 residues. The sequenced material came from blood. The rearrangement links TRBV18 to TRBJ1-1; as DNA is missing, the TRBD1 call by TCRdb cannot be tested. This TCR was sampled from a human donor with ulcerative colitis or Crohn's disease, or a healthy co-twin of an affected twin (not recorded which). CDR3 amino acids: CASSLGQGARTEAFF.